The next 27 T cell receptor beta chains were all read from a single sample in a study of T cell responses to AZD1222 COVID-19 vaccine. The method was immunoSEQ multiplex PCR; TCRdb's version includes in-frame clones alone and lacks a portion of them. The data contain about 150,000 clones, roughly nine tenths of them singletons. This sample comprised peripheral blood, obtained on day 0 of AZD1222 vaccination. Receptors were obtained from an adult in good health.

The chain has TRBV29-1 and TRBJ1-1, with D unresolved. Germline V gene data show CDR1 as SQVTM and CDR2 as ANQGSEA. With 5 bases removed from V and 1 base from J, the gap between germline ends came to 14 bases. This CDR3 has 14 amino acids. The CDR3 loop reads CSVPSDGGNTEAFF. The DNA of the CDR3 is TGCAGCGTTCCGTCGGACGGAGGGAACACTGAAGCTTTCTTT.

This clone was recorded a few times. The J gene is TRBJ1-2, the V gene TRBV4-3; no clear D. Germline V gene data show CDR1 as LGHNA and CDR2 as YSLEER. This CDR3 spans 15 amino acids. V lost 4 bases to trimming and J lost 7 bases, with 19 bases between them. Here the CDR3 DNA reads TGCGCCAGCAGCCCCGACGGTCCGACGGTCGGTGGCTACACCTTC. It specifies CASSPDGPTVGGYTF.

The V call is TRBV7-6, the J call TRBJ1-1, with TRBD1 matching over 8 bases. The CDR3 is made up of 15 amino acids. Per the germline V gene, CDR1 is SGHVS and CDR2 is FNYEAQ. V was pared by 5 bases and J by 5 bases, with 10 bases of the junction left unmatched. CDR3 nucleotides: TGTGCCAGCAGCCGGACAGGGCCGTTTGGAACTGAAGCTTTCTTT. Translating gives CASSRTGPFGTEAFF.

This sequence joins TRBV19 and TRBJ1-2; TRBD1 matches 9 bases. Germline CDR1 reads LNHDA; CDR2 reads SQIVND (reference sequence). Germline trimming cut 5 bases from V and 8 bases from J; bases unmatched to any gene: 12. There are 15 residues in the CDR3. This chain's CDR3 is CASSPPGQGFGGYTF. CDR3 DNA: TGTGCCAGTAGTCCCCCGGGACAGGGATTCGGAGGCTACACCTTC. The variable domain in full, with the rest retrieved from reference TRBV19 and TRBJ1-2, is DGGITQSPKYLFRKEGQNVTLSCEQNLNHDAMYWYRQDPGQGLRLIYYSQIVNDFQKGDIAEGYSVSREKKESFPLTVTSAQKNPTAFYLCASSPPGQGFGGYTFGSGTRLTVV.

The chain joins TRBV7-9 to TRBJ1-2, with D uncertain. Per germline, CDR1 SEHNR and CDR2 FQNEAQ (reference sequence). V lost 6 bases and J lost 4, with 21 bases in between. The CDR3 has 16 residues. CDR3 loop: CASSTKTGPVLYGYTF. The CDR3 DNA sequence: TGTGCCAGCAGTACTAAGACCGGTCCAGTACTCTATGGCTACACCTTC.

There are a few counts of this clone. This chain connects TRBV2 to TRBJ1-5; weak D call: TRBD1 (5 bases). Deletions cut 6 bases from V and 0 bases from J, with 15 bases between. Germline loops: CDR1 SNHLY, CDR2 FYNNEI. The CDR3 consists of 16 residues. The CDR3 bases are TGTGCCAGCAGCGCGGGGAGGGGCCCTAGCAATCAGCCCCAGCATTTT. This gives the protein CASSAGRGPSNQPQHF.

V gene TRBV2 combines with J gene TRBJ2-3; 8 bases are a match to TRBD1. The CDR3 is 18 amino acids. CDR1 SNHLY and CDR2 FYNNEI come from the germline V gene. The V segment lost 6 bases and the J segment 0 bases; nucleotides outside the gene matches: 14. CDR3 amino acids: CASSEESGGPVSTDTQYF. The CDR3 coding sequence is TGTGCCAGCAGCGAGGAGTCAGGGGGCCCTGTTAGCACAGATACGCAGTATTTT.

V is TRBV12-3 or TRBV12-4 and J is TRBJ1-1; D may be TRBD1 (5 bases). The CDR3 is 13 amino acids. Trimming pared 6 bases from V and 4 bases from J, leaving 12 bases between. The chain's CDR3 is CASSLKGRTEAFF. CDR3 sequence (DNA): TGTGCCAGCAGCCTAAAGGGGCGCACTGAAGCTTTCTTT.

This rearrangement joins TRBV6-2 or TRBV6-3 to TRBJ2-5, with TRBD1 identical over 7 bases. The CDR3 extends over 14 amino acids. V gave up 2 bases and J gave up 2 bases; unmatched junction bases: 2. Germline-derived CDR1 and CDR2 are MNHEY and SVGEGT. The CDR3 DNA reads TGTGCCAGCAGTTACGGGACAGATCAAGAGACCCAGTACTTC. As protein: CASSYGTDQETQYF.

This chain joins TRBV14 and TRBJ2-7, with TRBD1 matching 8 bases. This CDR3 has 17 residues. Germline V gene data show CDR1 as SGHDN and CDR2 as FVKESK. The V segment lost 0 bases and the J segment 2 bases; nucleotides outside the gene matches: 9. The CDR3 is CASSQDGQGGFAYEQYF. CDR3 nucleotides: TGTGCCAGCAGCCAAGATGGACAGGGCGGATTTGCCTACGAGCAGTACTTC.

This sequence joins TRBV5-5 and TRBJ1-4; no definite D call. CDR1 and CDR2 (germline): SGHKS, YYEKEE (reference sequence). The CDR3 length is 14 residues. V gave up 3 bases and J gave up 6 bases, with 12 bases separating them. The CDR3 sequence is CASSYGLPYEKLFF. CDR3 DNA: TGTGCCAGCAGCTATGGGCTCCCCTATGAAAAACTGTTTTTT. Based on the CDR3 plus reference TRBV5-5 and TRBJ1-4, the full variable domain is DAGVTQSPTHLIKTRGQQVTLRCSPISGHKSVSWYQQVLGQGPQFIFQYYEKEERGRGNFPDRFSARQFPNYSSELNVNALLLGDSALYLCASSYGLPYEKLFFGSGTQLSVL.

The CDR3 sequence is CASSFTRGVYNEQFF. CDR3 coding DNA: TGTGCCAGCAGCTTCACTCGGGGGGTGTACAATGAGCAGTTCTTC. J is TRBJ2-1 and V is TRBV7-9; 7 bases are shared with TRBD2. This CDR3 comprises 15 residues. Germline loops: CDR1 SEHNR, CDR2 FQNEAQ (reference sequence). J was trimmed by 4 bases and V by 3 bases; bases with no gene match: 6.

The chain employs TRBV28 and TRBJ2-5; D might be TRBD2 (5 bases). The CDR3 is made up of 13 amino acids. Germline-derived CDR1 and CDR2 are MDHEN and SYDVKM. CDR3 sequence (DNA): TGTGCTACGTTGGCAGAGGGAAAAGAGACCCAGTACTTC. Encoded protein: CATLAEGKETQYF.

This rearrangement joins TRBV6-5 to TRBJ2-5; TRBD1 is a possible D gene (6 bases). Germline-derived CDR1 and CDR2 are MNHEY and SVGAGI. V was pared by 4 bases and J by 1 base, with 13 bases between. CDR3 length: 15 amino acids. The CDR3 nucleotides read TGTGCCAGCAGTTCCCTGGGGGCCGCCCAAGAGACCCAGTACTTC. This encodes CASSSLGAAQETQYF.

The gene calls are TRBV16 and TRBJ1-2; D gene uncertain. The CDR3 sequence is 13 residues long. The V end was cut by 3 bases, the J end by 5 bases, with 10 bases between. Germline values: CDR1 KGHSY, CDR2 FQNENV. The CDR3 region has the DNA TGTGCCAGCAGCCATATGATAGAGTATGGCTACACCTTC. This gives the protein CASSHMIEYGYTF.

V and J are TRBV6-5 and TRBJ2-7, with TRBD1 identical over 9 bases. V shed 6 bases and J 6 bases; nucleotides not matched to a gene: 6. This CDR3 comprises 13 residues. From germline, CDR1 is MNHEY and CDR2 SVGAGI. The DNA for the CDR3 is TGTGCCAGCAGCGGACAGGGGTTCGGCGAGCAGTACTTC. The encoded protein is CASSGQGFGEQYF.

Only a few counts were recorded for this clone. The chain uses TRBV2 and TRBJ2-3; 8 nucleotides align to TRBD1. The CDR3 totals 15 residues. V shed 4 bases, J shed 8 bases, and the junction held 11 bases outside the gene matches. Germline CDR1 reads SNHLY; CDR2 reads FYNNEI. CDR3 in amino acids: CASSGTGSRAATQYF. For the CDR3, the DNA is TGTGCCAGCAGTGGGACAGGGTCCAGGGCAGCTACGCAGTATTTT.

The V gene is TRBV6-5, the J gene TRBJ1-5, with D hard to call. The CDR3 extends over 13 amino acids. The germline gives CDR1 MNHEY, CDR2 SVGAGI. V lost 5 bases, J lost 4 bases, and 9 bases lay in between. The CDR3 nucleotides are TGTGCCAGCAGTCGCAGGAGAAATCAGCCCCAGCATTTT. It yields the protein CASSRRRNQPQHF.

The rearrangement links TRBV10-2 to TRBJ1-1, with TRBD1 matching over 8 bases. The germline CDR1 and CDR2 sequences are WSHSY and SAAADI. This CDR3 spans 14 amino acids. V gave up 6 bases and J gave up 0 bases; unmatched junction bases: 3. In DNA form, the CDR3 reads TGCGCCAGCAGGAGGGGACAGGTGAACACTGAAGCTTTCTTT. Translation: CASRRGQVNTEAFF.

The chain has TRBV7-9 and TRBJ2-2; D not certain. From germline, CDR1 is SEHNR and CDR2 FQNEAQ (reference sequence). The CDR3 covers 14 residues. The V end lost 0 bases, the J end lost 5 bases, and 7 bases lay between the germline ends. CDR3 residues: CASSLAVLTGELFF. CDR3 DNA: TGTGCCAGCAGCTTAGCGGTGTTGACCGGGGAGCTGTTTTTT. Full variable domain (outside the CDR3, taken from reference TRBV7-9 and TRBJ2-2): DTGVSQNPRHKITKRGQNVTFRCDPISEHNRLYWYRQTLGQGPEFLTYFQNEAQLEKSRLLSDRFSAERPKGSFSTLEIQRTEQGDSAMYLCASSLAVLTGELFFGEGSRLTVL.

This clone was counted a single time. This sequence joins TRBV7-3 and TRBJ2-5; D may be TRBD2 (6 bases). This CDR3 has 15 amino acids. CDR1 is SGHTA and CDR2 is FQGTGA in the germline V gene. Trimming stripped 4 bases from V and 3 bases from J, with 15 bases between. CDR3 coding DNA: TGTGCCAGCAGCTCCAAAGGAGGGGCTAAAGAGACCCAGTACTTC. Its translation is CASSSKGGAKETQYF.

A note on this clone: The DNA is omitted, as the CDR3 cannot be located on it reliably, and the CDR3 follows TCRdb's listing. The V call is TRBV6-6, the J call TRBJ1-5; the table names TRBD1, a call not compared with the DNA. The CDR3 has 16 amino acids, counting both end residues. Germline lookup yields CDR1 MNHNY and CDR2 SVGAGI (reference sequence). The CDR3 region is CASSSSTGFSNQPQHF.

The chain employs TRBV23-1 and TRBJ2-7, with D perhaps matching TRBD2 (5 bases). TRBV23-1 is reported as an ORF; its role is uncertain. This CDR3 has 16 residues. V was cut by 2 bases and J by 0 bases, with 14 bases left in between. In DNA, the CDR3 is TGCGCCAGCAGTCAAAGCGAGGGTAAGAGCTCCTACGAGCAGTACTTC. Protein product: CASSQSEGKSSYEQYF.

The chain employs TRBV10-3 and TRBJ2-7; D tentatively reads TRBD1 or TRBD2 (6 bases each). Germline V gene sequence: CDR1 ENHRY, CDR2 SYGVKD. There are 16 residues in the CDR3. The V gene lost 4 bases and the J gene lost 0 bases, with 16 bases spanning the gap. CDR3 amino acids: CAISGGALFISYEQYF. The CDR3 DNA reads TGTGCCATCAGTGGGGGGGCCCTCTTTATCTCCTACGAGCAGTACTTC.

This clone was counted once. V gene TRBV12-3 or TRBV12-4 combines with J gene TRBJ1-2, with D possibly matching TRBD1 (5 bases). The CDR3 has 13 residues. The V and J ends lost 5 bases and 7 bases respectively, with 14 bases between them. The CDR3: CASSQQGRSGYTF. The CDR3 coding sequence is TGTGCCAGCAGTCAGCAGGGCCGTTCTGGCTACACCTTC.

The V gene is TRBV3-1 (or the pseudogene TRBV3-2), the J gene TRBJ2-1; 8 nucleotides align to TRBD2. The CDR3 loop spans 15 amino acids. After removal of 4 bases from V and 7 bases from J, the junction contained 9 bases not matched to a gene. Germline assignment: CDR1 LGHDT and CDR2 YNNKEL (reference sequence). The CDR3 DNA reads as TGTGCCAGCAGCCCCCGGGTAGCGGGGAGGAATGAGCAGTTCTTC. This translates into CASSPRVAGRNEQFF.

The chain joins TRBV29-1 to TRBJ1-3, with 7 bases identical to TRBD1. Per the germline V gene, CDR1 is SQVTM and CDR2 is ANQGSEA. V dropped 5 bases and J dropped 0; count of bases not matched to a gene: 4. The CDR3 has 14 amino acids. CDR3 region: CSVWGQLSGNTIYF. In DNA, the CDR3 is TGCAGCGTTTGGGGACAGCTCTCTGGAAACACCATATATTTT.